Shown below are 17 T cell receptor beta chains from a single sample sequenced in a study of cytomegalovirus exposure and HLA in healthy donors. The study ran its PCR with 60 Vbeta and 13 Jbeta primers. Some clones are missing from TCRdb's copy, which holds only in-frame ones; the method was immunoSEQ multiplex PCR. This specimen shows about 77,000 clones; the ten leading clones hold roughly 13%. What was sequenced was PBMCs. All receptors come from a man in his fifties in good health and CMV-seropositive.

The chain couples TRBV7-3 to TRBJ2-1; 10 bases align to TRBD1. Germline V CDR1 and CDR2: SGHTA, FQGTGA. The trim removed 5 bases at V and 6 bases at J, leaving 4 bases unmatched. The CDR3 is made up of 14 amino acids. This CDR3 reads CASSRGQGINEQFF. In DNA form, the CDR3 reads TGTGCCAGCAGCAGGGGACAGGGGATCAATGAGCAGTTCTTC. The full variable domain, completed using reference TRBV7-3 and TRBJ2-1, is GAGVSQTPSNKVTEKGKYVELRCDPISGHTALYWYRQSLGQGPEFLIYFQGTGAADDSGLPNDRFFAVRPEGSVSTLKIQRTERGDSAVYLCASSRGQGINEQFFGPGTRLTVL.

The chain is built from TRBV11-2 and TRBJ2-3; D uncertain. Trimming cost V 5 bases and J 6 bases, with 6 bases left between them. The germline V gene encodes CDR1 SGHAT and CDR2 FQNNGV. CDR3 length equals 11 residues. In DNA, the CDR3 is TGTGCCAGCAGCGAGTTGGATACGCAGTATTTT. It is translated as CASSELDTQYF.

This sequence joins TRBV2 and TRBJ2-5; the match to TRBD1 covers 7 bases. Germline trimming cut 1 base from V and 7 bases from J; bases unmatched to any gene: 6. The CDR3 runs 14 residues. Germline lookup yields CDR1 SNHLY and CDR2 FYNNEI. The CDR3 DNA reads as TGTGCCAGCAGTGAAGTCAGGGACAGTGGGACCCAGTACTTC. Translation: CASSEVRDSGTQYF.

This sequence joins TRBV4-1 and TRBJ2-1; the match to TRBD2 covers 7 bases. The CDR3 is 15 residues long. Germline V gene sequence: CDR1 MGHRA, CDR2 YSYEKL. V was clipped by 0 bases and J by 8 bases; unmatched bases: 7. The CDR3 nucleotides read TGCGCCAGCAGCCAAGATTGGACCCGGGAGGATGAGCAGTTCTTC. Protein: CASSQDWTREDEQFF.

Worth noting for this clone: The sample holds other DNA sequences that translate to the same CDR3. The V gene is TRBV4-1, the J gene TRBJ2-3, with 10 nucleotides matching TRBD2. V was pared by 3 bases and J by 5 bases, with 17 bases of the junction left unmatched. This CDR3 spans 19 amino acids. CDR1 is MGHRA and CDR2 is YSYEKL in the germline V gene. The CDR3 loop is CASSQDLGMSGRALDTQYF. The CDR3 region has the DNA TGCGCCAGCAGCCAGGATCTGGGTATGAGCGGGAGGGCCCTAGATACGCAGTATTTT.

The rearrangement links TRBV6-1 to TRBJ1-2; 8 bases match TRBD1. Germline assignment: CDR1 MNHNS and CDR2 SASEGT. V dropped 6 bases and J dropped 5; count of bases not matched to a gene: 8. The length of the CDR3 is 14 residues. CDR3 nucleotides: TGTGCCAGCAGCGGCAGGGGGCAAGAATATGGCTACACCTTC. It yields the protein CASSGRGQEYGYTF.

V is TRBV28 and J is TRBJ2-7; D ambiguous. The CDR3 sequence is 16 residues long. Germline CDR1 is MDHEN and CDR2 is SYDVKM. V was clipped by 5 bases and J by 3 bases, with 20 bases between them. The CDR3: CASSGRASVAYYEQYF. CDR3 DNA sequence: TGTGCCAGCAGTGGTAGAGCCTCTGTCGCCTACTACGAGCAGTACTTC. The variable domain in full, with the rest retrieved from reference TRBV28 and TRBJ2-7, is DVKVTQSSRYLVKRTGEKVFLECVQDMDHENMFWYRQDPGLGLRLIYFSYDVKMKEKGDIPEGYSVSREKKERFSLILESASTNQTSMYLCASSGRASVAYYEQYFGPGTRLTVT.

The chain combines TRBV20-1 with TRBJ1-1, with D uncertain. Between the trimmed V and J ends, which lost 6 bases and 3 bases, there was a span of 8 bases. CDR3 length equals 11 residues. Germline-derived CDR1 and CDR2 are DFQATT and SNEGSKA (reference sequence). The DNA of the CDR3 is TGCAGTGCCGAGGGCGACACTGAAGCTTTCTTT. Its protein is CSAEGDTEAFF.

The V gene is TRBV5-6, the J gene TRBJ1-6; 7 positions match TRBD1. The J segment lost 6 bases and the V segment lost 3 bases, leaving 9 bases of the junction unmatched. The V gene's germline CDR1 is SGHDT and CDR2 YYEEEE. The length of the CDR3 is 16 residues. CDR3 in amino acids: CASSSEEGASNSPLHF. CDR3 nucleotides: TGTGCCAGCAGCTCGGAGGAGGGGGCGAGTAATTCACCCCTCCACTTT.

The chain carries TRBV6-5 and TRBJ2-3, with D possibly being TRBD1 (5 bases). This CDR3 has 15 amino acids. V shed 2 bases and J shed 1 base, with 10 bases lying between them. Germline CDR1 is MNHEY and CDR2 is SVGAGI. CDR3 in amino acids: CASSYEVGGTDTQYF. The CDR3 nucleotides are TGTGCCAGCAGTTACGAGGTAGGGGGCACAGATACGCAGTATTTT.

This chain links TRBV5-6 with TRBJ1-1; TRBD1 agrees at 11 bases. Germline trimming cut 4 bases from V and 5 bases from J; bases unmatched to any gene: 4. Germline V gene sequence: CDR1 SGHDT, CDR2 YYEEEE. The CDR3 totals 14 residues. CDR3: CASSRGQGETEAFF. The DNA for the CDR3 is TGTGCCAGCAGCAGGGGACAGGGGGAGACTGAAGCTTTCTTT. Complete variable domain (other parts from reference TRBV5-6 and TRBJ1-1): DAGVTQSPTHLIKTRGQQVTLRCSPKSGHDTVSWYQQALGQGPQFIFQYYEEEERQRGNFPDRFSGHQFPNYSSELNVNALLLGDSALYLCASSRGQGETEAFFGQGTRLTVV.

The rearrangement uses TRBV11-2 and TRBJ2-2; D may be TRBD2 (6 bases). The CDR3 spans 13 residues. The germline V gene has CDR1 SGHAT and CDR2 FQNNGV. Trimming cost V 5 bases and J 3 bases, with 7 bases left between them. DNA for the CDR3: TGTGCCAGCAGCCCGGGGGACACCGGGGAGCTGTTTTTT. Amino acids: CASSPGDTGELFF.

The chain couples TRBV5-1 to TRBJ2-5; TRBD2 matches 7 bases. This CDR3 spans 18 amino acids. Looked up from germline, CDR1 is SGHRS and CDR2 is YFSETQ. V dropped 1 base and J dropped 5; count of bases not matched to a gene: 17. CDR3 coding DNA: TGCGCCAGCAGCTTGTCTGGCGTTTCCGGGGGAGGGGCCGAGACCCAGTACTTC. Translated: CASSLSGVSGGGAETQYF.

The chain joins TRBV5-1 to TRBJ1-1; a weak D match, TRBD1 (6 bases). This CDR3 has 12 residues. V lost 0 bases, J lost 7 bases, and 7 bases lay in between. Germline V gene sequence: CDR1 SGHRS, CDR2 YFSETQ. The CDR3 nucleotides are TGCGCCAGCAGCTTGGAGGACAGTGAAGCTTTCTTT. Translating it yields CASSLEDSEAFF.

The chain is built from TRBV6-6 and TRBJ1-4, with TRBD1 matching 12 bases. CDR1 and CDR2 (germline): MNHNY, SVGAGI (reference sequence). V was clipped by 7 bases and J by 8 bases; unmatched bases: 11. The CDR3 extends over 16 amino acids. The CDR3 sequence is CASTFGTGGTGEKLFF. The CDR3 DNA reads TGTGCCAGCACCTTTGGGACAGGGGGCACTGGGGAAAAACTGTTTTTT.

V and J are TRBV9 and TRBJ2-1; D is possibly TRBD2 (6 bases). The CDR3 is 16 residues long. Germline CDR1 is SGDLS and CDR2 is YYNGEE. The ends were cut back, 0 bases at V and 0 bases at J, with 10 bases in the middle. The CDR3 DNA reads as TGTGCCAGCAGCGTAGGAGGTAGCGGCTCCTACAATGAGCAGTTCTTC. Translating gives CASSVGGSGSYNEQFF.

The rearrangement joins TRBV5-1 to TRBJ1-2; D uncertain. The CDR3 is 14 residues long. Germline CDR1 is SGHRS and CDR2 is YFSETQ. V gave up 1 base and J gave up 8 bases, with 15 bases separating them. Here the CDR3 reads CASSLSGGILGYTF. CDR3 DNA sequence: TGCGCCAGCAGCTTGTCGGGAGGGATTTTAGGCTACACCTTC.